This T cell receptor (beta chain) was captured in a study of CD8+ T cells in alopecia areata. Extraction of RNA preceded its reverse transcription into cDNA, which served as the sequencing template. Sequenced by immunoSEQ multiplex PCR; TCRdb stores in-frame clones only, minus some. This table has about 110,000 clones, around 59% appearing once. Sorted populations comprised CD4+ and CD8+ T cells obtained from PBMCs. This clone was counted a few times. Its specificity is unknown. The germline V gene encodes CDR1 PRHDT and CDR2 FYEKMQ (reference sequence). The V and J ends lost 5 bases and 14 bases respectively, with 13 bases between them. The CDR3 has 12 amino acids. Study-level findings and limits: TCR sharing across patients was less clear than in mice, possibly HLA-related. In lesional scalp, particularly from alopecia totalis/universalis, clonality was higher than in normal scalp. Tissue-resident alphabeta T cells belonging to normal skin likewise get sequenced within scalp specimens.

Specimen: CD8+ T cells sorted from blood. This clonotype originated in a human donor in good health. The chain couples TRBV13 to TRBJ1-6; D is possibly TRBD1 (5 bases). The CDR3 nucleotides read TGTGCCAGCAGCCATTCCGACAGTGCCCTCCACTTT. As protein: CASSHSDSALHF.